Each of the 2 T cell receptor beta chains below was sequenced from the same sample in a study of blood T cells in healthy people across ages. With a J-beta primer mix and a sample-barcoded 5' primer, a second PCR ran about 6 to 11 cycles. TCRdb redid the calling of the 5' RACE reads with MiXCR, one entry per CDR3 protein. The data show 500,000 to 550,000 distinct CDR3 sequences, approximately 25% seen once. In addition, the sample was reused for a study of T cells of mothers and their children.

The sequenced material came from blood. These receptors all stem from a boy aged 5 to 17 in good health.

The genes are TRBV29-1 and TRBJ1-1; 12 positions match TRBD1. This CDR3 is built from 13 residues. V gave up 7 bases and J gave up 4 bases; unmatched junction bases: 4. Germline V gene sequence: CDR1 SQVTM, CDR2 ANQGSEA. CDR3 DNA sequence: TGCAGCGGGGACAGGGGGCCGGCCACTGAAGCTTTCTTT. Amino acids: CSGDRGPATEAFF.

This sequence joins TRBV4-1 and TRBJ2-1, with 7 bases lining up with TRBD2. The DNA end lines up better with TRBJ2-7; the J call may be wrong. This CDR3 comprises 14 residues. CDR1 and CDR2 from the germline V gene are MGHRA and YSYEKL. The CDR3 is CASSLGERGYEQYF. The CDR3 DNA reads TGCGCCAGCAGCCTGGGGGAGCGGGGCTACGAGCAGTACTTC.